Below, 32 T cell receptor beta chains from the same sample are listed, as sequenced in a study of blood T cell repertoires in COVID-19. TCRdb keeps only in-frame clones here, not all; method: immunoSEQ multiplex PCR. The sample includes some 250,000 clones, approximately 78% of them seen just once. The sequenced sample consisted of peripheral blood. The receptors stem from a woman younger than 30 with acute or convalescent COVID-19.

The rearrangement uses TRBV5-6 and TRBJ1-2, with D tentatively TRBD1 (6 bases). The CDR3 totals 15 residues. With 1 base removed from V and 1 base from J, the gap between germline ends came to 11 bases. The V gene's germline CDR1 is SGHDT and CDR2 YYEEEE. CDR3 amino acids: CASSLPQGGNYGYTF. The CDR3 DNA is TGTGCCAGCAGCTTGCCACAGGGCGGTAACTATGGCTACACCTTC.

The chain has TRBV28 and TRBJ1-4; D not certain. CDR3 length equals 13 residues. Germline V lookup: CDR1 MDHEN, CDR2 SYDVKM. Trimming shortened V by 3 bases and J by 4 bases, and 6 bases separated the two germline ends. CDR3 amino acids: CASSFAGNEKLFF. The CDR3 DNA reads TGTGCCAGCAGTTTCGCGGGTAATGAAAAACTGTTTTTT.

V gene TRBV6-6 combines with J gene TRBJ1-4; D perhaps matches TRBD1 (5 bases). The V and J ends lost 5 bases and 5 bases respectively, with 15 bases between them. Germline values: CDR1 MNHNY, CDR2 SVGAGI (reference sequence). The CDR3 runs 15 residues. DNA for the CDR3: TGTGCCAGCAGTCCTCAGGGTACTACGAATGAAAAACTGTTTTTT. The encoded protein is CASSPQGTTNEKLFF.

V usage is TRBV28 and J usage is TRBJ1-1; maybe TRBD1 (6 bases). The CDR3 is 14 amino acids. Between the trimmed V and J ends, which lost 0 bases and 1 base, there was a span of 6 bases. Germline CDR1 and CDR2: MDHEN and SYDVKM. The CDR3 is CASSLWGANTEAFF. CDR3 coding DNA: TGTGCCAGCAGTTTATGGGGGGCGAACACTGAAGCTTTCTTT.

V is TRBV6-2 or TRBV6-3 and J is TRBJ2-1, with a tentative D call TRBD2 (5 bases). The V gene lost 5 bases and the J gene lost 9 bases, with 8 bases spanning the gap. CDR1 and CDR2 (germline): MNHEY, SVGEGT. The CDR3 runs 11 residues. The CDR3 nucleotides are TGTGCCAGCAGTACAAGCGGTGAGCAGTTCTTC. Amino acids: CASSTSGEQFF.

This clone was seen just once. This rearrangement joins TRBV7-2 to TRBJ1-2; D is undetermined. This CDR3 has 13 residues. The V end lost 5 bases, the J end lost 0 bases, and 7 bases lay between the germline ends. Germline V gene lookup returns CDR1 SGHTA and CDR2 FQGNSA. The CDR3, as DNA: TGTGCCAGCAGCGACTTATCTAACTATGGCTACACCTTC. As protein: CASSDLSNYGYTF.

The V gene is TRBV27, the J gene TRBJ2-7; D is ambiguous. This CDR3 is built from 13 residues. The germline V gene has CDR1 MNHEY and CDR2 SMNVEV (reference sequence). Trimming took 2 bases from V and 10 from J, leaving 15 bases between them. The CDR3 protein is CASSLSWQAFQYF. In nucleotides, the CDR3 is TGTGCCAGCAGTTTAAGTTGGCAGGCTTTTCAGTACTTC.

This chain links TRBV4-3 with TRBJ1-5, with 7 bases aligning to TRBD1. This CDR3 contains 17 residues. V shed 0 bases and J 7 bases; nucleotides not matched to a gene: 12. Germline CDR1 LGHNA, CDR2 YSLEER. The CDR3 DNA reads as TGCGCCAGCAGCCAAGATCTGAAGACAGGGCGGGTACAGCCCCAGCATTTT. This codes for CASSQDLKTGRVQPQHF.

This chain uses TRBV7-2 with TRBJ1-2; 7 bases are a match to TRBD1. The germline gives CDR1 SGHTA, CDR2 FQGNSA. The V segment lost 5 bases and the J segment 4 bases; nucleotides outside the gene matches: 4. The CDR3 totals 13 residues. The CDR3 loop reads CASSGQEFYGYTF. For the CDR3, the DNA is TGTGCCAGCAGCGGACAGGAATTCTATGGCTACACCTTC.

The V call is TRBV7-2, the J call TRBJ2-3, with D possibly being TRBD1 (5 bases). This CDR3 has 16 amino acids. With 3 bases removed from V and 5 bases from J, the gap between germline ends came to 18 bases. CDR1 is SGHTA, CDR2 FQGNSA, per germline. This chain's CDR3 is CASSLGPGLRGDTQYF. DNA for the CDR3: TGTGCCAGCAGCTTGGGCCCGGGCCTTAGGGGAGATACGCAGTATTTT.

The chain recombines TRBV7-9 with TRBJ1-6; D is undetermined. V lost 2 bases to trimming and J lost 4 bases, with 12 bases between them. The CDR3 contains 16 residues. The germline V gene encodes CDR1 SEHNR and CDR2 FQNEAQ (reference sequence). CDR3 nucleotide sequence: TGTGCCAGCAGCTTAAGCTCAGGTGGATATAATTCACCCCTCCACTTT. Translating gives CASSLSSGGYNSPLHF.

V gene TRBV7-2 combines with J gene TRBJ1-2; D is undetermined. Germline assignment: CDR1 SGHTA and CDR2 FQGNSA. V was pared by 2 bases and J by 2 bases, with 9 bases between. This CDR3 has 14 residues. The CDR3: CASSLQQQNYGYTF. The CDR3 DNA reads TGTGCCAGCAGCTTACAACAGCAAAACTATGGCTACACCTTC. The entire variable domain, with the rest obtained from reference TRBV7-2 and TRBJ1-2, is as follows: GAGVSQSPSNKVTEKGKDVELRCDPISGHTALYWYRQSLGQGLEFLIYFQGNSAPDKSGLPSDRFSAERTGGSVSTLTIQRTQQEDSAVYLCASSLQQQNYGYTFGSGTRLTVV.

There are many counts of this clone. The CDR3 loop is CASSDTSGGHNEQFF. DNA of the CDR3: TGTGCCAGCAGTGACACTAGCGGGGGCCACAATGAGCAGTTCTTC. The chain uses TRBV6-4 and TRBJ2-1; TRBD2 aligns across 11 bases. With 2 bases clipped from V and 5 bases from J, the junction kept 2 bases outside the gene matches. There are 15 residues in the CDR3. From germline, CDR1 is MRHNA and CDR2 SNTAGT.

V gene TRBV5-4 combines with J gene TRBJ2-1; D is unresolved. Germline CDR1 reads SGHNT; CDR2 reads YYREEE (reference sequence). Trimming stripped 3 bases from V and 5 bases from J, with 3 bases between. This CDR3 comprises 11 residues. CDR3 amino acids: CASSSDNEQFF. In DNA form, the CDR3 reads TGTGCCAGCAGCTCGGACAATGAGCAGTTCTTC.

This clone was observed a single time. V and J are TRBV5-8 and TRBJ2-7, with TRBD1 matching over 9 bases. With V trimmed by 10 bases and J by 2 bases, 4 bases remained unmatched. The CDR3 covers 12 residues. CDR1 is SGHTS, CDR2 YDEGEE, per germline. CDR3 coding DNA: TGTGCCGGGGACAGGGCCCCCTACGAGCAGTACTTC. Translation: CAGDRAPYEQYF. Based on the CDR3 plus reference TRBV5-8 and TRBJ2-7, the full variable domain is EAGVTQSPTHLIKTRGQQATLRCSPISGHTSVYWYQQALGLGLQFLLWYDEGEERNRGNFPPRFSGRQFPNYSSELNVNALELEDSALYLCAGDRAPYEQYFGPGTRLTVT.

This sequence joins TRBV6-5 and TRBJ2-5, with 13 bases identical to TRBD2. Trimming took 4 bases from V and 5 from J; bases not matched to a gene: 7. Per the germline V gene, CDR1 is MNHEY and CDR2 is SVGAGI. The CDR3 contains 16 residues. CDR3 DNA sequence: TGTGCCAGCAGTTTGGGACTAGCGGGACGGGGTGAGACCCAGTACTTC. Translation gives CASSLGLAGRGETQYF.

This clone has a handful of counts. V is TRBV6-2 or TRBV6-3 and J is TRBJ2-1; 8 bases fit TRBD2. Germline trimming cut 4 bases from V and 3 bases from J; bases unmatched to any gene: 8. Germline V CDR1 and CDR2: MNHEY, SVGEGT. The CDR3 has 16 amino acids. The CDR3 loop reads CASSFTLAGLYNEQFF. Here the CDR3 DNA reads TGTGCCAGCAGTTTCACCCTAGCGGGCCTCTACAATGAGCAGTTCTTC.

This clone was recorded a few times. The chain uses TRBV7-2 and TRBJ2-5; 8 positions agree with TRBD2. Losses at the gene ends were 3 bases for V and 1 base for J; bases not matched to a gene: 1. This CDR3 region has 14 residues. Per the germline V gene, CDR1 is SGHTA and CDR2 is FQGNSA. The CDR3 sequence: CASSFTSGQETQYF. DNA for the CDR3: TGTGCCAGCAGCTTTACTAGCGGCCAAGAGACCCAGTACTTC.

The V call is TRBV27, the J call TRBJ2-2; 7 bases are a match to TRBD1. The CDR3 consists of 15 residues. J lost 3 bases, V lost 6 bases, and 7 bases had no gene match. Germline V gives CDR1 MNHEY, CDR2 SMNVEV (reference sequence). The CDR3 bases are TGTGCCAGCAGGAGACAGGGAGCGTACACCGGGGAGCTGTTTTTT. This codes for CASRRQGAYTGELFF.

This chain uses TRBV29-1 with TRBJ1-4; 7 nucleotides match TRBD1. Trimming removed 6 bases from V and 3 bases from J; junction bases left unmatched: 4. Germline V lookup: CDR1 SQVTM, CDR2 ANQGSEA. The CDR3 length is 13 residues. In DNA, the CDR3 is TGCAGCGTCGGACAGGACCCTAATGAAAAACTGTTTTTT. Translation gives CSVGQDPNEKLFF.

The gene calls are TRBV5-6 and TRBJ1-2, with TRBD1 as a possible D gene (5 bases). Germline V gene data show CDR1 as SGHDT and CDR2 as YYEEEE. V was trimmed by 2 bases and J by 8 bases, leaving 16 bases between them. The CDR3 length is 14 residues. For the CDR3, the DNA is TGTGCCAGCAGCTTCTTGAGACAGAGCCCAGGCTACACCTTC. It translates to CASSFLRQSPGYTF.

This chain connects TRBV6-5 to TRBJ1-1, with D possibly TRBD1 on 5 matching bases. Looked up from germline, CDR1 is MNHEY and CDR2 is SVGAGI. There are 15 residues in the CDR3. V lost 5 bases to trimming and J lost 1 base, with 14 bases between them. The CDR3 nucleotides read TGTGCCAGCAGTACTCCCCAAACAGGGAACACTGAAGCTTTCTTT. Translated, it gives CASSTPQTGNTEAFF.

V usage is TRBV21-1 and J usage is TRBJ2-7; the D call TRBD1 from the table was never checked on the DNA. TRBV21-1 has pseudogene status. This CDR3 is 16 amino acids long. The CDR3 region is CASSKRKGQGVGEQYF. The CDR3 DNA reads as TGTGCCAGCAGCAAACGAAAGGGACAGGGGGTGGGCGAGCAGTACTTC.

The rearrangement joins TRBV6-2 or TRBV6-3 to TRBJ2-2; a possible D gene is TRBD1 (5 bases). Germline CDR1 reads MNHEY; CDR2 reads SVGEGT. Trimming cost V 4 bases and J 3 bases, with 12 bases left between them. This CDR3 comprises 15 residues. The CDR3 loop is CASSSLTVDTGELFF. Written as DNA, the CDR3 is TGTGCCAGCAGTTCCCTGACAGTGGACACCGGGGAGCTGTTTTTT.

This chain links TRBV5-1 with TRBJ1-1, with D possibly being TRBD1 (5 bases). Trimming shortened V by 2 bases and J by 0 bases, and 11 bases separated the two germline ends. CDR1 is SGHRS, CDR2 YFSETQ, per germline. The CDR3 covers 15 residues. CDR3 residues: CASSLDRTMNTEAFF. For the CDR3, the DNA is TGCGCCAGCAGCTTAGACAGAACCATGAACACTGAAGCTTTCTTT.

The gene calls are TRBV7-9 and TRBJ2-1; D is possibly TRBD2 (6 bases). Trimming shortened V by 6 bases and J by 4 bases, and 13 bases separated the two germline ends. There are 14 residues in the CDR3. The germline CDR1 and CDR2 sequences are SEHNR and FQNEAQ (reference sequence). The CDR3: CASRGGVVYNEQFF. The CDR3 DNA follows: TGTGCCAGCAGGGGGGGAGTAGTTTACAATGAGCAGTTCTTC.

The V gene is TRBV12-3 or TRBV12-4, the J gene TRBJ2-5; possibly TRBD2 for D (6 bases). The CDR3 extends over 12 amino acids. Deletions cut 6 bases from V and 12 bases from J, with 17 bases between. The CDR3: CASSPRNRGKYF. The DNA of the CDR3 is TGTGCCAGCAGCCCCCGCAACCGGGGGAAGTACTTC.

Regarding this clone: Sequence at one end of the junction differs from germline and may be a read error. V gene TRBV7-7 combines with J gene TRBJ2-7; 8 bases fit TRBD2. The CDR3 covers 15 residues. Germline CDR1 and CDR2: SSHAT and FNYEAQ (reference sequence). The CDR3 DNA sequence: TGTGCTAGCAGCTTTGGAGCGGGGGCCCAATACGAGCAGTACTTC. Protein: CASSFGAGAQYEQYF.

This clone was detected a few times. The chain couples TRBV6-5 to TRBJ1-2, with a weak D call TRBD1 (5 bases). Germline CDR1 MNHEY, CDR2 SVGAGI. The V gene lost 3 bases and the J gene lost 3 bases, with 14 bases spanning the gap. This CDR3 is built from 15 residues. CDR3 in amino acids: CASSYSLTEDYGYTF. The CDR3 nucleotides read TGTGCCAGCAGTTATTCCTTGACAGAGGACTATGGCTACACCTTC.

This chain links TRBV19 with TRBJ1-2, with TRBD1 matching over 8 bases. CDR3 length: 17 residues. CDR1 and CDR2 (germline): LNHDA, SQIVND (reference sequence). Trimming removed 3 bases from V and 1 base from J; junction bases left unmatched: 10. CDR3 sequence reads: CASSIGTGPTFNYGYTF. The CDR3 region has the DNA TGTGCCAGTAGTATTGGGACAGGACCGACCTTTAACTATGGCTACACCTTC.

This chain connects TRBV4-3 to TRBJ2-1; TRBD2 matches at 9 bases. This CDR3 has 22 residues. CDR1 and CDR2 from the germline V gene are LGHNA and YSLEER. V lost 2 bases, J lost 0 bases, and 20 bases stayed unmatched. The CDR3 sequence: CASSQLAPGWTSDSASYNEQFF. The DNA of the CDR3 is TGCGCCAGCAGCCAACTCGCCCCCGGTTGGACTAGCGATTCTGCCTCCTACAATGAGCAGTTCTTC.

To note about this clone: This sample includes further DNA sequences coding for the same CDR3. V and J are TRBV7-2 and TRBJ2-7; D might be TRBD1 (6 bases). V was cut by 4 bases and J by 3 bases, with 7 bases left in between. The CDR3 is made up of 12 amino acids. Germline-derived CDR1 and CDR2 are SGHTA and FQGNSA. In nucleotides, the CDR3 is TGTGCCAGCAGCTCACAGGGCTACGAGCAGTACTTC. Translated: CASSSQGYEQYF. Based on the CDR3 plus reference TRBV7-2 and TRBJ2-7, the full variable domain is GAGVSQSPSNKVTEKGKDVELRCDPISGHTALYWYRQSLGQGLEFLIYFQGNSAPDKSGLPSDRFSAERTGGSVSTLTIQRTQQEDSAVYLCASSSQGYEQYFGPGTRLTVT.